This T cell receptor (beta chain) was recorded in a study of blood T cell repertoires in COVID-19. Study-level information: The samples span acute and convalescent COVID-19 from the United States, Italy and Spain.

The authors' processing: Amplification of reference gene primers provided the estimated nucleated cell counts. Method: immunoSEQ multiplex PCR; TCRdb's copy keeps in-frame clones and lacks some. V and J calls and clone size are copied from that table; D and trimming were computed from the DNA. The sample carries around 330,000 clones, around nine tenths recorded once. Germline V gene data show CDR1 as SGHRS and CDR2 as YFSETQ. V was clipped by 4 bases and J by 7 bases; unmatched bases: 7. The CDR3 covers 14 residues. Input material: peripheral blood. The receptor was derived from a woman in her forties or fifties with active or convalescent COVID-19. This chain uses TRBV5-1 with TRBJ1-5, with 8 nucleotides matching TRBD1. In DNA form, the CDR3 reads TGCGCCAGCAGCCCCACAGGGGGTAGACAGCCCCAGCATTTT. It encodes CASSPTGGRQPQHF.